This T cell receptor beta chain came from a study of cytomegalovirus exposure and HLA in healthy donors. Findings of the study overall: The Asian-associated ancestry cluster reportedly had fewer N-insertions than the approximately 700-donor mean in a later analysis.

Germline lookup yields CDR1 SGHDN and CDR2 FVKESK. This CDR3 contains 11 residues. Trimming shortened V by 3 bases and J by 10 bases, and 9 bases separated the two germline ends. This clone came up a few times. Its antigen is currently unknown. The PCR ran on 60 Vbeta and 13 Jbeta primers. The method was immunoSEQ multiplex PCR; TCRdb's version includes in-frame clones alone and lacks a portion of them. Of around 86,000 clones in the sample, 7.5% to 8.5% were seen once. The receptor comes from a man in his fifties in good health and CMV-seronegative. The J gene is TRBJ1-1, the V gene TRBV14; D may be TRBD1 (6 bases). Sequences were obtained from PBMCs. This CDR3 is CASSHGQRAFF. CDR3 nucleotides: TGTGCCAGCAGCCACGGACAGAGAGCTTTCTTT. The full variable domain, its missing parts supplied by reference TRBV14 and TRBJ1-1, is EAGVTQFPSHSVIEKGQTVTLRCDPISGHDNLYWYRRVMGKEIKFLLHFVKESKQDESGMPNNRFLAERTGGTYSTLKVQPAELEDSGVYFCASSHGQRAFFGQGTRLTVV.